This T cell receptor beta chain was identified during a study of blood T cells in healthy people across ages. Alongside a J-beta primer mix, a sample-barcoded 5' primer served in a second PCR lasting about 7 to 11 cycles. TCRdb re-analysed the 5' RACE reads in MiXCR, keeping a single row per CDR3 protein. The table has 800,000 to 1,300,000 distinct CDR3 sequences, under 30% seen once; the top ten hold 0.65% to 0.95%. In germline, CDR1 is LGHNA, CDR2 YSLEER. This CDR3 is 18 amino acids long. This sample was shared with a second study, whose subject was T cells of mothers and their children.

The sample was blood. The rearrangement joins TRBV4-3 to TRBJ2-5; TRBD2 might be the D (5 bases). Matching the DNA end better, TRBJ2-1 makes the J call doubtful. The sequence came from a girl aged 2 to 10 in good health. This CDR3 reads CASSQDITGRSLYNEQFF. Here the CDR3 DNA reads TGCGCCAGCAGCCAAGATATAACGGGGAGATCACTATACAATGAGCAGTTCTTC.